What follows are 11 T cell receptor beta chains derived from one specimen sequenced in a study of T cell responses to AZD1222 COVID-19 vaccine. Libraries were prepared by immunoSEQ multiplex PCR; TCRdb keeps only in-frame clonotypes and omits some of them. Found here are 150,000 or so clones, roughly 90% of them singletons; the top ten hold 1.4%. This specimen was peripheral blood, taken on day 0 of AZD1222 vaccination. Receptor source: an adult in good health.

This clone has a single count. V is TRBV4-1 and J is TRBJ2-3; the D is unclear. The germline V and J ends were trimmed by 3 bases and 3 bases, with 10 bases remaining between them. In germline, CDR1 is MGHRA, CDR2 YSYEKL. This CDR3 comprises 14 residues. CDR3 loop: CASSQPLGTDTQYF. CDR3 DNA sequence: TGCGCCAGCAGCCAGCCCCTCGGGACAGATACGCAGTATTTT.

The chain recombines TRBV5-5 with TRBJ1-2; tentatively, D is TRBD1 (6 bases). V dropped 5 bases and J dropped 3 bases, with 11 bases sitting between them. This CDR3 is 13 amino acids long. Germline CDR1 and CDR2: SGHKS and YYEKEE (reference sequence). In nucleotides, the CDR3 is TGTGCCAGCAGGGCACAGGGTGACTATGGCTACACCTTC. Encoded protein: CASRAQGDYGYTF.

The chain carries TRBV7-2 and TRBJ1-2; TRBD1 is a possible D gene (5 bases). V gave up 5 bases and J gave up 1 base, with 14 bases separating them. The CDR3 consists of 15 residues. CDR1 SGHTA and CDR2 FQGNSA come from the germline V gene. The CDR3 DNA reads as TGTGCCAGCAGCATCGGGACGGCGAATAACTATGGCTACACCTTC. It encodes CASSIGTANNYGYTF.

The V and J genes are TRBV30 and TRBJ1-2; D is unresolved. This CDR3 comprises 13 residues. Germline CDR1 is GTSNPN and CDR2 is SVGIG (reference sequence). Trimming left V 0 bases short and J 0 bases short, with 5 bases between. CDR3 bases: TGTGCCTGGAGTGTACGTTCTAACTATGGCTACACCTTC. Protein sequence: CAWSVRSNYGYTF.

This chain uses TRBV18 with TRBJ1-5; 10 bases are shared with TRBD1. Germline V lookup: CDR1 KGHSH, CDR2 LQKENI. V lost 5 bases, J lost 14 bases, and 12 bases stayed unmatched. There are 14 residues in the CDR3. This CDR3 is CASSAVPGQGTEHF. The CDR3, as DNA: TGTGCCAGCTCAGCCGTCCCGGGACAGGGGACGGAGCATTTT.

The chain couples TRBV7-2 to TRBJ1-1, with D possibly matching TRBD1 (5 bases). This CDR3 comprises 15 residues. The germline CDR1 and CDR2 sequences are SGHTA and FQGNSA. V was pared by 5 bases and J by 3 bases, with 16 bases between. The CDR3 region has the DNA TGTGCCAGCAGCAAAACGAGCCAGGGAGACACTGAAGCTTTCTTT. It yields the protein CASSKTSQGDTEAFF.

The chain links TRBV4-3 to TRBJ2-7; D perhaps matches TRBD1 (7 bases). Trimming cost V 3 bases and J 6 bases, with 15 bases left between them. Germline V gene sequence: CDR1 LGHNA, CDR2 YSLEER. CDR3 length equals 14 residues. CDR3 in DNA: TGCGCCAGCAGCCAGGCGGGACAGTTCTCCGAGCAGTACTTC. It encodes CASSQAGQFSEQYF.

This clone has a single count. V is TRBV19 and J is TRBJ2-1; a possible D gene is TRBD2 (6 bases). V lost 4 bases, J lost 7 bases, and 17 bases lay in between. This CDR3 comprises 15 residues. Germline V gene sequence: CDR1 LNHDA, CDR2 SQIVND (reference sequence). The CDR3 loop reads CASSTPGSGSNEQFF. CDR3 coding DNA: TGTGCCAGTAGTACCCCGGGGAGCGGGTCAAATGAGCAGTTCTTC.

The J gene is TRBJ2-1, the V gene TRBV5-1, with D possibly TRBD2 on 6 matching bases. The CDR3 length is 14 residues. Per germline, CDR1 SGHRS and CDR2 YFSETQ. The ends were cut back, 5 bases at V and 1 base at J, with 10 bases in the middle. The CDR3 here is CASSFGGSYNEQFF. The CDR3 DNA reads as TGCGCCAGCAGTTTTGGAGGGTCCTACAATGAGCAGTTCTTC.

The chain links TRBV2 to TRBJ2-1; D may be TRBD2 (6 bases). Germline CDR1 is SNHLY and CDR2 is FYNNEI. V was pared by 7 bases and J by 6 bases, with 16 bases between. This CDR3 has 14 residues. CDR3 in amino acids: CASIYGGETNEQFF. As DNA, the CDR3 is TGTGCCAGCATATACGGCGGGGAGACCAATGAGCAGTTCTTC.

The chain recombines TRBV19 with TRBJ1-3; TRBD1 aligns across 7 bases. This CDR3 comprises 20 residues. V shed 5 bases, J shed 0 bases, and the junction held 19 bases outside the gene matches. The V gene's germline CDR1 is LNHDA and CDR2 SQIVND (reference sequence). The chain's CDR3 is CASSQETPDRSASSGNTIYF. As DNA, the CDR3 is TGTGCCAGTAGTCAGGAGACCCCGGACAGGTCGGCCTCCTCTGGAAACACCATATATTTT.